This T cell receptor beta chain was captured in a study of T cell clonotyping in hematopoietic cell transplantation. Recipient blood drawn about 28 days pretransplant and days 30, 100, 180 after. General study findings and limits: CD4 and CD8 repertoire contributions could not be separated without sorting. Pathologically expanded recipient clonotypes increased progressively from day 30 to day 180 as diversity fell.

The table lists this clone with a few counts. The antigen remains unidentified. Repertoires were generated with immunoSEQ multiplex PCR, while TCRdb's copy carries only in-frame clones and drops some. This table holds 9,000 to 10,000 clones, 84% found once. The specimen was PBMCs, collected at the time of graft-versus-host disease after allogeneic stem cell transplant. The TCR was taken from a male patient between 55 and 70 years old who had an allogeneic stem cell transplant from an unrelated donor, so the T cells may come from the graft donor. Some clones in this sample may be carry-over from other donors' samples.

The CDR3 region has the DNA TGTGCCAGCAGCGGAGAGCAGGGTGGTGGCTACACCTTC. This translates into CASSGEQGGGYTF. The rearrangement links TRBV9 to TRBJ1-2; a weak D match, TRBD1 (5 bases). Germline loops: CDR1 SGDLS, CDR2 YYNGEE. V lost 3 bases and J 7 bases, leaving 13 bases between the germline ends. CDR3 length equals 13 residues.